The T cell receptor beta chain described here comes from a study of blood T cell repertoires in COVID-19. The Seattle site enrolled patients during active infection and followed them longitudinally. Authors' data handling: Nucleated cell number was recorded as an estimate derived from reference gene primer amplification. Produced via immunoSEQ multiplex PCR; TCRdb's table is partial and in-frame only. V and J calls and clone size are given by that table; D and trimming were obtained from the DNA. Here the sample spans about 530,000 clones, 85% to 90% being singletons. The sequence derives from a woman aged 45-59 years with COVID-19, enrolled during active disease. Material: peripheral blood.

Here the CDR3 reads CSASLGGLGYTF. As DNA, the CDR3 is TGCAGTGCTAGTCTGGGGGGGCTTGGCTACACCTTC. V usage is TRBV20-1 and J usage is TRBJ1-2, with D possibly TRBD1 on 6 matching bases. There are 12 residues in the CDR3. V shed 3 bases and J shed 7 bases, with 12 bases lying between them. Germline-derived CDR1 and CDR2 are DFQATT and SNEGSKA (reference sequence).